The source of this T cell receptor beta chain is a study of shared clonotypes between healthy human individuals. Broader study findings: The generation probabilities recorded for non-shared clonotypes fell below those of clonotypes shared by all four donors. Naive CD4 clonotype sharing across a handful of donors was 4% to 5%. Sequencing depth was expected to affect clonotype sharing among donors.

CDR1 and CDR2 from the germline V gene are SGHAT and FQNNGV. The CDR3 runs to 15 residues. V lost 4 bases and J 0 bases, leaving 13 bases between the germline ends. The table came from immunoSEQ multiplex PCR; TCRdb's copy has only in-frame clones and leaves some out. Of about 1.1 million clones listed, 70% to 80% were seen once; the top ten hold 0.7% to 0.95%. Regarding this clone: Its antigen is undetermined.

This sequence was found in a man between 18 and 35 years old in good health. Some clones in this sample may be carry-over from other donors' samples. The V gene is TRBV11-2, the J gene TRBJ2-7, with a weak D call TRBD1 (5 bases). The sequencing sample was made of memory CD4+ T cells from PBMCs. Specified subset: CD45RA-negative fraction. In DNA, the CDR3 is TGTGCCAGCAGCTCCACAGGTTACCGCTCCTACGAGCAGTACTTC. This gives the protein CASSSTGYRSYEQYF.